The text below deals with one T cell receptor beta chain. Antigen specificity is unknown. Indicated treatment: about 20 received Ad26.COV2.S at low or high dose, single or two shots; 5 received placebo; per-sample allocation not given. Following the first vaccine or placebo injection, samples were taken on day 63. This Boston cohort included adults aged 18-55 years. An Ad26 vector was used to express Wuhan-strain SARS-CoV-2 spike as the vaccine. The germline V gene encodes CDR1 ENHRY and CDR2 SYGVKD. This CDR3 comprises 13 residues. V lost 2 bases to trimming and J lost 4 bases, with 8 bases between them. These data belong to a study of Ad26.COV2.S vaccination and SARS-CoV-2 variants. Study-wide context: Administration of Ad26.COV2.S was intramuscular, either once or twice 56 days apart.

Whole-study findings and limits: Using TCR breadth and depth analyses may have led to underestimated total T cell responses.

The protocol was immunoSEQ multiplex PCR, while the TCRdb copy is restricted to in-frame clones and leaves out a portion. The table includes some 480,000 clones, roughly 89% detected once. V gene TRBV10-3 combines with J gene TRBJ1-2, with D unclear. The sequence was obtained from a person between 18 and 60 years old who received the Ad26.COV2.S COVID-19 vaccine or a placebo. Sequencing used peripheral blood, obtained in a trial of Ad26.COV2.S vaccine versus placebo. The CDR3 coding sequence is TGTGCCATCAGTGAGGGCAGACTCTATGGCTACACCTTC. Translating it yields CAISEGRLYGYTF.